Following are 23 T cell receptor beta chains from one sample sequenced in a study of Ad26.COV2.S vaccination and SARS-CoV-2 variants. TCRdb's copy holds only in-frame clones and misses some; the assay was immunoSEQ multiplex PCR. The data contain approximately 340,000 clones, roughly 94% of them singletons. The sequenced sample was peripheral blood, obtained after recovery from COVID-19. These receptors all come from a human donor who had recovered from COVID-19.

A note on this clone: Relative to the germline gene, one junction end is altered; a read error may explain this. This chain links TRBV29-1 with TRBJ1-1; D gene ambiguous. The CDR3 has 14 residues. In germline, CDR1 is SQVTM, CDR2 ANQGSEA. The CDR3 nucleotides read TGCAGCGTTAAAGATGGTCGGGGAAACACTGAAGCTTTCTTT. Protein product: CSVKDGRGNTEAFF.

This clone was counted a few times. The genes are TRBV7-8 and TRBJ1-2; D gene uncertain. CDR3 length: 12 residues. Trimming took off 6 bases at V and 6 bases at J, with 11 bases between the two ends. Looked up from germline, CDR1 is SGHVS and CDR2 is FQNEAQ. CDR3 nucleotides: TGTGCCAGCAGTCCTCGACCGGATGGCTACACCTTC. Protein: CASSPRPDGYTF.

The gene calls are TRBV29-1 and TRBJ1-5; tentative D call: TRBD1 (5 bases). Germline CDR1 reads SQVTM; CDR2 reads ANQGSEA. The length of the CDR3 is 15 residues. V lost 5 bases and J lost 6, with 20 bases in between. In DNA form, the CDR3 reads TGCAGCGTTTCGGATGGCGTGTTGGGGCTTCAGCCCCAGCATTTT. This sequence encodes CSVSDGVLGLQPQHF.

This clone was seen once. V and J are TRBV18 and TRBJ2-7; 7 bases map to TRBD2. In germline, CDR1 is KGHSH, CDR2 LQKENI. The V segment lost 1 base and the J segment 0 bases; nucleotides outside the gene matches: 6. This CDR3 comprises 16 residues. The CDR3 sequence is CASSPLPPGGSYEQYF. DNA for the CDR3: TGTGCCAGCTCACCACTCCCTCCGGGGGGCTCCTACGAGCAGTACTTC.

V usage is TRBV15 and J usage is TRBJ2-3, with 7 bases lining up with TRBD2. The ends lost 2 bases at V and 6 bases at J; junction bases unmatched: 5. CDR3 length: 14 amino acids. Per germline, CDR1 LNHNV and CDR2 YYDKDF (reference sequence). This chain's CDR3 is CATSRRDGGDTQYF. As DNA, the CDR3 is TGTGCCACCAGCAGAAGGGACGGGGGGGATACGCAGTATTTT.

This clone showed up just once. The chain combines TRBV19 with TRBJ1-2; D perhaps matches TRBD1 (6 bases). The CDR3 length is 15 residues. With 7 bases removed from V and 2 bases from J, the gap between germline ends came to 17 bases. The germline gives CDR1 LNHDA, CDR2 SQIVND (reference sequence). The CDR3 DNA is TGTGCCAGTAAAAATACGGGGGCCTCGAACTATGGCTACACCTTC. It codes for CASKNTGASNYGYTF.

This sequence joins TRBV11-2 and TRBJ1-4, with a weak D call TRBD1 (5 bases). V was cut by 4 bases and J by 3 bases, with 15 bases left in between. From germline, CDR1 is SGHAT and CDR2 FQNNGV. This CDR3 is built from 16 residues. CDR3 residues: CASSSFGGTANEKLFF. The CDR3 region has the DNA TGTGCCAGCAGCTCATTCGGGGGGACCGCTAATGAAAAACTGTTTTTT.

This clone was observed a single time. CDR3 protein: CASRLRACYNQPQHF. CDR3 coding DNA: TGTGCAAGTCGCCTCCGGGCGTGCTACAATCAGCCCCAGCATTTT. The V gene is TRBV12-2, the J gene TRBJ1-5. TRBV12-2 is recorded as a pseudogene. CDR3 length: 15 amino acids.

CDR3 loop: CASSLHRTGPYGYTF. The CDR3 coding sequence is TGTGCCAGCAGTTTACATCGGACAGGACCCTATGGCTACACCTTC. This sequence joins TRBV6-2 or TRBV6-3 and TRBJ1-2; TRBD1 matches 7 bases. CDR1 MNHEY and CDR2 SVGEGT come from the germline V gene. This CDR3 is 15 amino acids long. The V and J ends lost 4 bases and 4 bases, in that order; junction bases with no gene match: 9.

This rearrangement joins TRBV7-8 to TRBJ2-7, with D possibly being TRBD2 (6 bases). There are 16 residues in the CDR3. CDR1 and CDR2 (germline): SGHVS, FQNEAQ. Trimming left V 5 bases short and J 1 base short, with 18 bases between. The CDR3 here is CASSGGTPRSSYEQYF. The CDR3 DNA reads as TGTGCCAGCAGCGGGGGGACCCCTCGTTCATCCTACGAGCAGTACTTC.

The V and J genes are TRBV15 and TRBJ2-7, with TRBD1 matching over 8 bases. V was clipped by 5 bases and J by 3 bases; unmatched bases: 12. CDR1 and CDR2 (germline): LNHNV, YYDKDF (reference sequence). This CDR3 contains 16 residues. The CDR3 DNA reads TGTGCCACCAGCCCCAGGGGGCAAATGCTGAGCTACGAGCAGTACTTC. Translation: CATSPRGQMLSYEQYF.

The chain links TRBV5-8 to TRBJ2-2, with 10 bases aligning to TRBD2. The germline V gene has CDR1 SGHTS and CDR2 YDEGEE. The CDR3 sequence is 17 residues long. Germline trimming cut 4 bases from V and 2 bases from J; bases unmatched to any gene: 8. The CDR3, as DNA: TGTGCCAGCAGCCGACCTACTAGCGGGGTTAACACCGGGGAGCTGTTTTTT. Translation gives CASSRPTSGVNTGELFF. The complete variable domain, with remaining parts taken from reference TRBV5-8 and TRBJ2-2, reads EAGVTQSPTHLIKTRGQQATLRCSPISGHTSVYWYQQALGLGLQFLLWYDEGEERNRGNFPPRFSGRQFPNYSSELNVNALELEDSALYLCASSRPTSGVNTGELFFGEGSRLTVL.

This sequence joins TRBV6-4 and TRBJ1-6; no definite D call. V was cut by 5 bases and J by 6 bases, with 11 bases left in between. This CDR3 spans 14 amino acids. The germline V gene has CDR1 MRHNA and CDR2 SNTAGT. This CDR3 is CASSSRIGNSPLHF. In DNA form, the CDR3 reads TGTGCCAGCAGTTCCAGGATTGGTAATTCACCCCTCCACTTT.

As to this clone: An end of the junction differs from the germline gene, which may be a read error. This chain connects TRBV7-7 to TRBJ2-1; D possibly corresponds to TRBD2 (7 bases). CDR1 is SSHAT, CDR2 FNYEAQ, per germline (reference sequence). This CDR3 is 15 amino acids long. The CDR3 DNA is TGTGCTAGCAGCTTAGGGGGGGAGCTATACAATGAGCAGTTCTTC. It codes for CASSLGGELYNEQFF.

This clone was recorded once. The V gene is TRBV12-3 or TRBV12-4, the J gene TRBJ2-1; 7 bases agree with TRBD2. V was pared by 7 bases and J by 6 bases, with 6 bases of the junction left unmatched. The CDR3 length is 13 residues. CDR3 bases: TGTGCCAGCAAGGCTAGCGGAGCCAATGAGCAGTTCTTC. This gives the protein CASKASGANEQFF.

This chain joins TRBV19 and TRBJ1-2; 11 bases fit TRBD1. The V gene's germline CDR1 is LNHDA and CDR2 SQIVND (reference sequence). The length of the CDR3 is 15 residues. V dropped 7 bases and J dropped 7; count of bases not matched to a gene: 11. The chain's CDR3 is CASIPGQGVRTGYTF. The CDR3 DNA sequence: TGTGCCAGTATTCCGGGACAGGGGGTGAGGACTGGCTACACCTTC.

This chain links TRBV5-1 with TRBJ1-2; 10 bases agree with TRBD1. CDR1 is SGHRS, CDR2 YFSETQ, per germline. CDR3 length equals 17 residues. With 4 bases clipped from V and 4 bases from J, the junction kept 13 bases outside the gene matches. Here the CDR3 DNA reads TGCGCCAGCAGCGCATCAACCGGGACAGGGGATGGCTATGGCTACACCTTC. Translating it yields CASSASTGTGDGYGYTF.

In DNA, the CDR3 is TGTGCCAGCAGCTTAAGCCAAGTCGAGCAGTACTTC. The encoded protein is CASSLSQVEQYF. The rearrangement uses TRBV7-8 and TRBJ2-7; no firm D call. Trimming removed 2 bases at V and 6 bases at J, with 8 bases between. The V gene's germline CDR1 is SGHVS and CDR2 FQNEAQ. The CDR3 length is 12 residues. Complete variable domain (other parts from reference TRBV7-8 and TRBJ2-7): GAGVSQSPRYKVAKRGQDVALRCDPISGHVSLFWYQQALGQGPEFLTYFQNEAQLDKSGLPSDRFFAERPEGSVSTLKIQRTQQEDSAVYLCASSLSQVEQYFGPGTRLTVT.

This rearrangement joins TRBV10-1 to TRBJ1-5; 7 positions agree with TRBD1. Trimming at V came to 3 bases and at J to 5 bases, leaving 4 bases not matched to a gene. CDR3 size: 14 residues. Germline CDR1 WNHNN, CDR2 SYGVQD (reference sequence). The CDR3 here is CASSDFTGDQPQHF. Written as DNA, the CDR3 is TGCGCCAGCAGTGATTTCACAGGGGATCAGCCCCAGCATTTT.

The chain has TRBV6-6 and TRBJ1-1; D gene unclear. V dropped 5 bases and J dropped 5 bases, with 24 bases sitting between them. Germline V gives CDR1 MNHNY, CDR2 SVGAGI (reference sequence). The CDR3 runs to 17 residues. The CDR3 reads CASSPRRVLGRGTEAFF. The CDR3 DNA reads TGTGCCAGCAGTCCGAGACGGGTTTTAGGGAGAGGGACTGAAGCTTTCTTT.

This chain uses TRBV6-6 with TRBJ1-3; tentative D call: TRBD1 (6 bases). V gave up 5 bases and J gave up 0 bases, with 11 bases separating them. CDR1 is MNHNY and CDR2 is SVGAGI in the germline V gene (reference sequence). The CDR3 consists of 15 residues. The CDR3 is CASSNNRASGNTIYF. CDR3 in DNA: TGTGCCAGCAGTAATAACAGGGCCTCTGGAAACACCATATATTTT.

The genes are TRBV11-1 and TRBJ2-3; a weak D match, TRBD2 (7 bases). The V gene's germline CDR1 is SGHAT and CDR2 FQDESV (reference sequence). Trimming took 5 bases from V and 2 from J, leaving 14 bases between them. The CDR3 contains 15 residues. CDR3 sequence: CASSTGGSYTDTQYF. In DNA, the CDR3 is TGTGCCAGCAGCACGGGGGGCTCTTACACAGATACGCAGTATTTT.

This clone was observed a few times. Here the CDR3 DNA reads TGTGCCAGCAGTTATCAAGGTCAGGGCAATCAGCCCCAGCATTTT. Translated: CASSYQGQGNQPQHF. This chain links TRBV2 with TRBJ1-5; unclear D gene. The CDR3 sequence is 15 residues long. Germline lookup yields CDR1 SNHLY and CDR2 FYNNEI. V shed 5 bases and J shed 2 bases, with 13 bases lying between them. The whole variable domain, remainder taken from reference TRBV2 and TRBJ1-5, is EPEVTQTPSHQVTQMGQEVILRCVPISNHLYFYWYRQILGQKVEFLVSFYNNEISEKSEIFDDQFSVERPDGSNFTLKIRSTKLEDSAMYFCASSYQGQGNQPQHFGDGTRLSIL.